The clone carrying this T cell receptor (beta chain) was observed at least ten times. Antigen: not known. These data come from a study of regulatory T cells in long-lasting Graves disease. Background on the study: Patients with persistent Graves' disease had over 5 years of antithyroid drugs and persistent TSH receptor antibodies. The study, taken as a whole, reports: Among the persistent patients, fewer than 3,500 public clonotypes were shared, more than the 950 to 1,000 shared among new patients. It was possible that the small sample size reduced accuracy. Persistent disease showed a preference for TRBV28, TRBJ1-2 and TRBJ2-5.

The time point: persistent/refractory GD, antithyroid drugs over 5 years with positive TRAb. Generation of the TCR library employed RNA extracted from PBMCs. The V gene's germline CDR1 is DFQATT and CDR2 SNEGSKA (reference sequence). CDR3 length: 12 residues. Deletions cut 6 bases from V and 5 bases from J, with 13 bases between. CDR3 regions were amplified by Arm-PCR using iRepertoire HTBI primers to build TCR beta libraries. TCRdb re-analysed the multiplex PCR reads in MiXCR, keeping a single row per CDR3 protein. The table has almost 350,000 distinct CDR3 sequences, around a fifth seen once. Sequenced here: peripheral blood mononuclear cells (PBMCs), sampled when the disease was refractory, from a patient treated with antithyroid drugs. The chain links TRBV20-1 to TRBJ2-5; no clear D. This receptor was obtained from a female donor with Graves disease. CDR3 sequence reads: CSALVGSETQYF. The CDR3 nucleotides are TGCAGTGCCCTAGTCGGGTCGGAGACCCAGTACTTC.